The T cell receptor (beta chain) described here comes from a study of shared clonotypes between healthy human individuals. Study context: CD8 memory received one plate per donor, CD8 naive two, CD4 memory three and CD4 naive three.

This clone was found once. No antigen is known for it. The identical CDR3 is also encoded by other nucleotide sequences in the sample. V lost 5 bases and J lost 1, with 4 bases in between. CDR1 and CDR2 (germline): KGHSH, LQKENI. The CDR3 consists of 12 residues. Data came from immunoSEQ multiplex PCR; TCRdb stores just in-frame clones and leaves some out. The table includes about 2 million clones, roughly 95% detected once. Study-wide results and caveats: Even with large depth, rarefaction showed that sorted-subset sequencing was incomplete. Clonotypes shared by all four donors outscored non-shared clonotypes in generation probability.

This receptor was taken from a man aged 18 to 30 in good health. Specimen: naive CD4+ T cells sorted from blood. Subset: CD45RA+ positively selected. This rearrangement joins TRBV18 to TRBJ2-3, with unresolved D. The CDR3 loop is CASSGGTDTQYF. CDR3 nucleotide sequence: TGTGCCAGCTCAGGGGGCACAGATACGCAGTATTTT.